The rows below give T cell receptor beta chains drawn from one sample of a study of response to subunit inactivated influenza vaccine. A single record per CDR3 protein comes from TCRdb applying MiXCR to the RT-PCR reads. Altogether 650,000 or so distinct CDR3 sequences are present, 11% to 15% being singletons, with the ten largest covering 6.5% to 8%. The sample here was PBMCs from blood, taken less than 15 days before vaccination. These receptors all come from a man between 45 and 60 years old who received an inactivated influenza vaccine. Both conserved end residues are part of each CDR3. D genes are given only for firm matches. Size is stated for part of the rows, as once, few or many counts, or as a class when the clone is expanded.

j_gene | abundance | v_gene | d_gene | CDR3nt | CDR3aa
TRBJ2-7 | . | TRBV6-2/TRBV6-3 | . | TGTGCCAGCAGCCCGAAGGGGGGTTCCTACGAGCAGTACTTC | CASSPKGGSYEQYF
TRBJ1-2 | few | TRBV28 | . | TGTGCCAGCAAACGACCCCGAGACTCCAAGAATCCCTATGGCTACACCTTC | CASKRPRDSKNPYGYTF
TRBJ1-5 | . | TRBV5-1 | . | TGCGCCAGCAGCCGGGACGGAGATCAGCCCCAGCATTTT | CASSRDGDQPQHF
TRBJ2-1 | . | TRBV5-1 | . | TGCGCCAGCAGCTTGGAGGTGGGGCGGGGTTACAATGAGCAGTTCTTC | CASSLEVGRGYNEQFF
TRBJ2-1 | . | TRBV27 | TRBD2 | TGTGCCAGCAGTTTATTTTGGCTAGCGGGGAGCTCCTACAATGAGCAGTTCTTC | CASSLFWLAGSSYNEQFF
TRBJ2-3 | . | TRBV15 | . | TGTGCCACCAGCAGGGCCACCGGTACGCAGTATTTT | CATSRATGTQYF
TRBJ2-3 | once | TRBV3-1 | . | TGTGCCAGCAGCCAAGGACTTATGGAAGGGACAGATACGCAGTATTTT | CASSQGLMEGTDTQYF
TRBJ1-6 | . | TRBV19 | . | TGTGCCAGCACGGACTTGTGGGGTTCACCCCTCCACTTT | CASTDLWGSPLHF
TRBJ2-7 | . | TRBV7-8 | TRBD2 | TGTGCCAGCAGCTCGGGACTAGCGGGAGGGCCCCAGCAGTACTTC | CASSSGLAGGPQQYF
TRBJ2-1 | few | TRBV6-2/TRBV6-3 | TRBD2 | TGTGCCAGCAGTTACTCGAGAGGACTAGCGTCCCACAATGAGCAGTTCTTC | CASSYSRGLASHNEQFF
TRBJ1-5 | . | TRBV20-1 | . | TGCAGTGCTCAAAGACAGGCAGGGCCTGAGCCCCAGCATTTT | CSAQRQAGPEPQHF